These 32 T cell receptor beta chains originate from one sample sequenced in a study of early T cells in non-severe SARS-CoV-2 infection. TCRdb recomputed calls from the 5' RACE reads with MiXCR, one row per CDR3 protein. The sample has fewer than 55,000 distinct CDR3 sequences, 4% seen once; the top ten hold more than 2.5%. Sequenced: whole blood. Every receptor here comes from an adult who was a healthcare worker with PCR-confirmed SARS-CoV-2 infection or an uninfected control (not recorded which).

This clonotype has only one observation. The chain joins TRBV11-2 to TRBJ2-7; 10 nucleotides align to TRBD2. The CDR3 length is 15 residues. Germline CDR1 SGHAT, CDR2 FQNNGV. Trimming cost V 4 bases and J 6 bases; bases outside gene matches: 9. The CDR3 nucleotides are TGTGCCAGCAGCTCCGGACTAGCGGACCTCTCCGAGCAGTACTTC. Translating gives CASSSGLADLSEQYF.

This clonotype was counted a few times. This chain connects TRBV12-3 or TRBV12-4 to TRBJ2-5; TRBD2 might be the D (5 bases). V was trimmed by 6 bases and J by 5 bases, leaving 13 bases between them. This CDR3 has 13 residues. Here the CDR3 DNA reads TGTGCCAGCAGCCCAACCGGGGAGGAGACCCAGTACTTC. It specifies CASSPTGEETQYF.

This clonotype was found many times. The chain uses TRBV25-1 and TRBJ2-7, with D perhaps TRBD1 (7 bases). V was pared by 5 bases and J by 3 bases, with 14 bases between. This CDR3 is 14 amino acids long. In germline, CDR1 is MGHDK, CDR2 SYGVNS. The CDR3 is CASSHQQGGYEQYF. CDR3 DNA: TGTGCCAGCAGTCATCAGCAGGGGGGCTACGAGCAGTACTTC.

This clonotype was counted ten times or more. The chain uses TRBV4-1 and TRBJ2-5, with 7 bases that match TRBD2. J was trimmed by 5 bases and V by 1 base; bases with no gene match: 4. CDR1 and CDR2 from the germline V gene are MGHRA and YSYEKL. CDR3 length: 14 amino acids. The CDR3 DNA reads TGCGCCAGCAGCCAAGGTCCCGGGAGGGAGACCCAGTACTTC. It codes for CASSQGPGRETQYF.

This clonotype occurred many times. The chain employs TRBV7-2 and TRBJ1-1, with D possibly TRBD1 on 5 matching bases. CDR1 and CDR2 (germline): SGHTA, FQGNSA. Trimming removed 3 bases from V and 5 bases from J, with 7 bases in between. The CDR3 extends over 12 amino acids. The CDR3 nucleotides read TGTGCCAGCAGCTTGGGGGAAACTGAAGCTTTCTTT. Encoded protein: CASSLGETEAFF.

This clonotype was observed at least ten times. The chain is built from TRBV19 and TRBJ2-1; 8 positions match TRBD1. Trimming removed 8 bases from V and 8 bases from J; junction bases left unmatched: 5. This CDR3 is 12 amino acids long. From germline, CDR1 is LNHDA and CDR2 SQIVND (reference sequence). CDR3 in amino acids: CASLDRGDEQFF. CDR3 bases: TGTGCCAGTTTAGACAGGGGCGATGAGCAGTTCTTC.

This clonotype was detected ten times or more. This rearrangement joins TRBV2 to TRBJ2-7; 12 bases fit TRBD2. J lost 4 bases, V lost 6 bases, and 7 bases had no gene match. Germline V gives CDR1 SNHLY, CDR2 FYNNEI. CDR3 length: 15 amino acids. In DNA form, the CDR3 reads TGTGCCAGCAGCGGTACTAGCGGGAGGTCTTACGAGCAGTACTTC. Translation: CASSGTSGRSYEQYF.

This clonotype was picked up many times. The chain recombines TRBV11-2 with TRBJ2-4; no clear D. The CDR3 sequence is 14 residues long. The V end lost 5 bases, the J end lost 1 base, and 9 bases lay between the germline ends. Per the germline V gene, CDR1 is SGHAT and CDR2 is FQNNGV. CDR3 loop: CASSPGGAKNIQYF. CDR3 coding DNA: TGTGCCAGCAGCCCAGGTGGGGCCAAAAACATTCAGTACTTC.

This clonotype was seen many times. This chain connects TRBV28 to TRBJ2-3, with 8 nucleotides matching TRBD1. The ends lost 10 bases at V and 2 bases at J; junction bases unmatched: 8. This CDR3 region has 14 residues. Per the germline V gene, CDR1 is MDHEN and CDR2 is SYDVKM. CDR3 sequence (DNA): TGTGCCACCCAGACAGGGGTGGACACAGATACGCAGTATTTT. It translates to CATQTGVDTDTQYF.

Many counts were recorded for this clonotype. The chain is built from TRBV4-2 and TRBJ1-1; 9 positions agree with TRBD1. Germline V CDR1 and CDR2: LGHNA, YNFKEQ. This CDR3 comprises 17 residues. With 0 bases clipped from V and 6 bases from J, the junction kept 11 bases outside the gene matches. Here the CDR3 DNA reads TGTGCCAGCAGCCAAGAAATTGGGACAGGGAAGAGCCCTGAAGCTTTCTTT. Translation gives CASSQEIGTGKSPEAFF.

This clonotype was counted at least ten times. This chain connects TRBV6-1 to TRBJ1-3; D uncertain. V lost 6 bases, J lost 2 bases, and 11 bases lay in between. In germline, CDR1 is MNHNS, CDR2 SASEGT. The CDR3 extends over 14 amino acids. CDR3 nucleotide sequence: TGTGCCAGCAGCCTGACCGACACTGGAAACACCATATATTTT. It yields the protein CASSLTDTGNTIYF.

Ten or more counts support this clonotype. This chain connects TRBV6-5 to TRBJ1-4; possible D gene TRBD1, 6 bases. The CDR3 contains 13 residues. Trimming removed 6 bases at V and 6 bases at J, with 11 bases between. Germline CDR1 reads MNHEY; CDR2 reads SVGAGI. The CDR3 sequence: CASRRGRHEKLFF. CDR3 coding DNA: TGTGCCAGCAGAAGGGGGAGACATGAAAAACTGTTTTTT.

This clonotype was seen ten or more times. The chain employs TRBV7-9 and TRBJ2-3; possible D gene TRBD2, 5 bases. The CDR3 spans 13 residues. Trimming pared 8 bases from V and 0 bases from J, leaving 9 bases between. Looked up from germline, CDR1 is SEHNR and CDR2 is FQNEAQ (reference sequence). The chain's CDR3 is CASGEGSTDTQYF. DNA of the CDR3: TGTGCCAGCGGCGAGGGAAGCACAGATACGCAGTATTTT.

This clonotype was counted at least ten times. This sequence joins TRBV6-6 and TRBJ1-5, with D uncertain. Trimming pared 6 bases from V and 0 bases from J, leaving 9 bases between. The CDR3 has 14 residues. Germline V CDR1 and CDR2: MNHNY, SVGAGI (reference sequence). The CDR3 loop is CASSQANSNQPQHF. The CDR3 nucleotides are TGTGCCAGCAGCCAGGCAAATAGCAATCAGCCCCAGCATTTT.

This clonotype showed up many times. In DNA, the CDR3 is TGTGCCAGCAGCTTAAGACCCCTCAGACTAGCGGGAGGAGACAATGAGCAGTTCTTC. Its protein product is CASSLRPLRLAGGDNEQFF. The rearrangement uses TRBV11-2 and TRBJ2-1; 13 bases are a match to TRBD2. CDR3 length: 19 amino acids. The V gene end was trimmed by 2 bases and the J gene end by 5 bases; junction bases not matched to a gene: 12. Germline lookup yields CDR1 SGHAT and CDR2 FQNNGV.

This clonotype has ten or more counts. The chain combines TRBV28 with TRBJ2-5; 9 nucleotides line up with TRBD1. V was clipped by 5 bases and J by 2 bases; unmatched bases: 6. The CDR3 runs to 15 residues. Germline V gene data show CDR1 as MDHEN and CDR2 as SYDVKM. CDR3 sequence (DNA): TGTGCCAGCAGTCAACAGGGGGCCGGGCAAGAGACCCAGTACTTC. This translates into CASSQQGAGQETQYF.

This clonotype has ten or more counts. The J gene is TRBJ2-3, the V gene TRBV7-9, with D unclear. The CDR3 extends over 12 amino acids. V dropped 8 bases and J dropped 2 bases, with 8 bases sitting between them. Germline CDR1 reads SEHNR; CDR2 reads FQNEAQ (reference sequence). The CDR3 sequence is CASHTPTDTQYF. As DNA, the CDR3 is TGTGCCAGCCACACACCCACAGATACGCAGTATTTT.

This clonotype was seen more than once but under ten times. The V and J genes are TRBV21-1 and TRBJ1-2; TRBD1, as called in the table, went unchecked against the DNA. TRBV21-1 is a recognized pseudogene. There are 14 residues in the CDR3. The CDR3 loop is CASSSPGHRYGYTF. The CDR3 DNA reads TGTGCCAGCAGCTCCCCGGGACACCGCTATGGCTACACCTTC.

This clonotype was seen more than once but under ten times. The chain recombines TRBV3-1 with TRBJ2-1; 8 positions agree with TRBD1. Germline lookup yields CDR1 LGHDT and CDR2 YNNKEL (reference sequence). The J segment lost 9 bases and the V segment lost 4 bases, leaving 11 bases of the junction unmatched. The CDR3 has 15 residues. As DNA, the CDR3 is TGTGCCAGCAGCCTTGGGCAGGGGGCACGAGGTGAGCAGTTCTTC. Encoded protein: CASSLGQGARGEQFF.

This clonotype was counted between two and nine times. The chain uses TRBV19 and TRBJ2-1; tentatively, D is TRBD2 (6 bases). Germline V gives CDR1 LNHDA, CDR2 SQIVND (reference sequence). CDR3 length: 18 amino acids. V lost 2 bases and J lost 8, with 25 bases in between. CDR3 in amino acids: CASSIRASRGRASDEQFF. In nucleotides, the CDR3 is TGTGCCAGTAGTATAAGGGCTTCGCGGGGCAGGGCGAGCGATGAGCAGTTCTTC.

The table lists this clonotype with many counts. The V call is TRBV5-4, the J call TRBJ2-2, with 9 bases fitting TRBD2. Germline loops: CDR1 SGHNT, CDR2 YYREEE (reference sequence). The CDR3 length is 17 residues. V lost 1 base, J lost 6 bases, and 10 bases stayed unmatched. In nucleotides, the CDR3 is TGTGCCAGCAGCTTGAGTAGGGGACTAGCCCCTCCCGGGGAGCTGTTTTTT. This translates into CASSLSRGLAPPGELFF.

There are many counts of this clonotype. The CDR3 region has the DNA TGTGCCAGTAGTACCTATAGCTCTGGGGCCAACGTCCTGACTTTC. Translating gives CASSTYSSGANVLTF. The rearrangement links TRBV19 to TRBJ2-6; no clear D. Trimming cost V 4 bases and J 0 bases, with 7 bases left between them. The CDR3 loop spans 15 amino acids. Looked up from germline, CDR1 is LNHDA and CDR2 is SQIVND (reference sequence). Using reference TRBV19 and TRBJ2-6 for the parts outside the CDR3, the full variable domain is DGGITQSPKYLFRKEGQNVTLSCEQNLNHDAMYWYRQDPGQGLRLIYYSQIVNDFQKGDIAEGYSVSREKKESFPLTVTSAQKNPTAFYLCASSTYSSGANVLTFGAGSRLTVL.

This clonotype was picked up a small number of times. V is TRBV6-6 and J is TRBJ1-1; a weak D match, TRBD1 (5 bases). CDR3 length: 13 amino acids. Looked up from germline, CDR1 is MNHNY and CDR2 is SVGAGI (reference sequence). With 5 bases removed from V and 4 bases from J, the gap between germline ends came to 11 bases. The CDR3 reads CASSDSGVTEAFF. Here the CDR3 DNA reads TGTGCCAGCAGTGACAGTGGAGTCACTGAAGCTTTCTTT.

The rearrangement links TRBV12-3 or TRBV12-4 to TRBJ1-1; no firm D call. The V end lost 5 bases, the J end lost 0 bases, and 13 bases lay between the germline ends. The CDR3 spans 15 residues. CDR3 residues: CASSPAPPLNTEAFF. CDR3 nucleotides: TGTGCCAGCAGTCCTGCCCCCCCTTTGAACACTGAAGCTTTCTTT.

This clonotype was seen ten or more times. A junction boundary mismatches the germline segment, possibly from a read error. The rearrangement joins TRBV27 to TRBJ2-1; D is unclear. CDR3 size: 15 residues. The germline CDR1 and CDR2 sequences are MNHEY and SMNVEV (reference sequence). DNA for the CDR3: TGTGCCAGCAGTTTCAGCGTCGGCTCCCACAATGAGCAGTTCTTC. It specifies CASSFSVGSHNEQFF.

This clonotype occurred many times. The CDR3 nucleotides read TGTGCCAGCAGCGGGGGCAGCGGATACAATGAGCAGTTCTTC. As protein: CASSGGSGYNEQFF. The chain combines TRBV7-9 with TRBJ2-1; perhaps TRBD1 as D (6 bases). V was pared by 5 bases and J by 4 bases, with 12 bases between. The germline V gene has CDR1 SEHNR and CDR2 FQNEAQ (reference sequence). This CDR3 is built from 14 residues.

This clonotype was seen ten or more times. The chain links TRBV18 to TRBJ2-1, with D perhaps matching TRBD2 (6 bases). The germline V gene has CDR1 KGHSH and CDR2 LQKENI. The V gene lost 3 bases and the J gene lost 4 bases, with 7 bases spanning the gap. This CDR3 has 13 amino acids. Written as DNA, the CDR3 is TGTGCCAGCTCACCCCTAGCGTACAATGAGCAGTTCTTC. It encodes CASSPLAYNEQFF.

This clonotype has a count of ten or more. The chain's CDR3 is CASSQGGLAGASNEQFF. The CDR3 nucleotides read TGTGCCAGCAGCCAGGGGGGACTAGCGGGAGCGAGCAATGAGCAGTTCTTC. The chain employs TRBV2 and TRBJ2-1; TRBD2 agrees at 14 bases. The length of the CDR3 is 17 residues. After removal of 6 bases from V and 6 bases from J, the junction contained 10 bases not matched to a gene. CDR1 and CDR2 from the germline V gene are SNHLY and FYNNEI. Using reference TRBV2 and TRBJ2-1 for the parts outside the CDR3, the full variable domain is EPEVTQTPSHQVTQMGQEVILRCVPISNHLYFYWYRQILGQKVEFLVSFYNNEISEKSEIFDDQFSVERPDGSNFTLKIRSTKLEDSAMYFCASSQGGLAGASNEQFFGPGTRLTVL.

This clonotype was detected ten times or more. The chain uses TRBV7-9 and TRBJ2-7; D is unclear. Per the germline V gene, CDR1 is SEHNR and CDR2 is FQNEAQ (reference sequence). Trimming took off 5 bases at V and 0 bases at J, with 8 bases between the two ends. The CDR3 contains 13 residues. CDR3 bases: TGTGCCAGCAGCCACGGGTCCTCCTACGAGCAGTACTTC. Its protein is CASSHGSSYEQYF.

This clonotype was observed a few times. The chain joins TRBV6-4 to TRBJ1-5; the D gene is possibly TRBD1 (5 bases). Germline CDR1 and CDR2: MRHNA and SNTAGT. V gave up 3 bases and J gave up 0 bases, with 9 bases separating them. The CDR3 loop spans 15 amino acids. CDR3 sequence reads: CASSEVGDSNQPQHF. In DNA, the CDR3 is TGTGCCAGCAGTGAGGTAGGGGATAGCAATCAGCCCCAGCATTTT.

This clonotype was seen many times. The gene calls are TRBV3-1 and TRBJ1-6; 7 bases are a match to TRBD1. V trimming: 4 bases; J trimming: 3 bases; junction bases outside the gene matches: 3. The CDR3 sequence is 15 residues long. Germline V gene data show CDR1 as LGHDT and CDR2 as YNNKEL (reference sequence). The CDR3 DNA is TGTGCCAGCAGCCTCGGACAGGACTATAATTCACCCCTCCACTTT. This codes for CASSLGQDYNSPLHF.

This clonotype has only a few counts. The chain employs TRBV10-3 and TRBJ2-3; 7 positions match TRBD2. Losses at the gene ends were 5 bases for V and 2 bases for J; bases not matched to a gene: 1. CDR1 and CDR2 from the germline V gene are ENHRY and SYGVKD. The CDR3 covers 13 residues. CDR3 region: CAISRLATDTQYF. As DNA, the CDR3 is TGTGCCATCAGTCGACTAGCCACAGATACGCAGTATTTT.